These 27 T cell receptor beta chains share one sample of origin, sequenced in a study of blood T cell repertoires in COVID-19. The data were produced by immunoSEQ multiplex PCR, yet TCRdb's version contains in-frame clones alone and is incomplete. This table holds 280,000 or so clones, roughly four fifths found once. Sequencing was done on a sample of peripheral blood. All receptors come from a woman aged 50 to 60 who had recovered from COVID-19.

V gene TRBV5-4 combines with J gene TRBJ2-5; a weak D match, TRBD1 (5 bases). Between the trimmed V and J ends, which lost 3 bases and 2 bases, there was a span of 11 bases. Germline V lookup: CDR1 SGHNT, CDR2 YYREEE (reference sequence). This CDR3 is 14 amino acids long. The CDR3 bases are TGTGCCAGCAGCTGGCGACAGACTCAAGAGACCCAGTACTTC. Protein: CASSWRQTQETQYF.

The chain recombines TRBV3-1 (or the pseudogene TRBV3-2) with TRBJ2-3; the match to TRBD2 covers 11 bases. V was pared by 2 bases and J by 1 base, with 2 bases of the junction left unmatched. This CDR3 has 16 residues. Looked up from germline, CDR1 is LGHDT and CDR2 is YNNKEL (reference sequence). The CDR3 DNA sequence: TGTGCCAGCAGCCAATCGACTAGCGGGGGCACAGATACGCAGTATTTT. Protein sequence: CASSQSTSGGTDTQYF.

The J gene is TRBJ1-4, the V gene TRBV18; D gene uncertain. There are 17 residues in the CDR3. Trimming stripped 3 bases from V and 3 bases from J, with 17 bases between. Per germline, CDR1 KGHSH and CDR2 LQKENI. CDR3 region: CASSPPLVASANEKLFF. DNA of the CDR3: TGTGCCAGCTCACCCCCTCTGGTCGCGTCGGCTAATGAAAAACTGTTTTTT.

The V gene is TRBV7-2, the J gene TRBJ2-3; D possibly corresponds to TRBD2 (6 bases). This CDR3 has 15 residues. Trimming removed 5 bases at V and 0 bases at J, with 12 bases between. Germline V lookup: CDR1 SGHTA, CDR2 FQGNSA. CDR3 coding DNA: TGTGCCAGCAGCCGGGACTGGCACAGCACAGATACGCAGTATTTT. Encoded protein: CASSRDWHSTDTQYF.

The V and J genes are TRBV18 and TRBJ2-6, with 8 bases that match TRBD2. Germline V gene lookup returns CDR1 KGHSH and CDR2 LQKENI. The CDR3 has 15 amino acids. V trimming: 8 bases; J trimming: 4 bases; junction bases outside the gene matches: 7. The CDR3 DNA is TGTGCCAGCCCCCGGGAGGGGTCCGGGGCCAACGTCCTGACTTTC. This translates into CASPREGSGANVLTF.

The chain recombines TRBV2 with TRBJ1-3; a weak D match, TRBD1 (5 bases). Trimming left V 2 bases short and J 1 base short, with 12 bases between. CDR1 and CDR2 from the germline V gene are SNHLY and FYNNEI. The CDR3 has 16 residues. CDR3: CASSERWGPSGNTIYF. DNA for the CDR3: TGTGCCAGCAGTGAACGCTGGGGCCCTTCTGGAAACACCATATATTTT.

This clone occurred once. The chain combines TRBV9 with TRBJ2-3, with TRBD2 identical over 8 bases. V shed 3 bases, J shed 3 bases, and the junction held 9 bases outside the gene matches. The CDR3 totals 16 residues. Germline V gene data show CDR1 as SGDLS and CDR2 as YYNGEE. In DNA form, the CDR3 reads TGTGCCAGCAGCGACGACGGGGGGGCGTGGACAGATACGCAGTATTTT. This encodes CASSDDGGAWTDTQYF.

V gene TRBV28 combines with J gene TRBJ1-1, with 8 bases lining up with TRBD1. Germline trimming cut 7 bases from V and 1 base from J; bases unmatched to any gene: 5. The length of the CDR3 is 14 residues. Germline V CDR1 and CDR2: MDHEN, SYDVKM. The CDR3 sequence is CASIDGQGNTEAFF. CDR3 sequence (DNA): TGTGCCAGCATTGATGGACAGGGGAACACTGAAGCTTTCTTT.

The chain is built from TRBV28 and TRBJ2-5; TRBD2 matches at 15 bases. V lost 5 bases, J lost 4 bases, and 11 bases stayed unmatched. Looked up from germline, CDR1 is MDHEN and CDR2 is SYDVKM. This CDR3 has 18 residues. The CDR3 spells CASSPRTSGRALGETQYF. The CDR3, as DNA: TGTGCCAGCAGTCCCCGGACTAGCGGGAGGGCCTTGGGAGAGACCCAGTACTTC.

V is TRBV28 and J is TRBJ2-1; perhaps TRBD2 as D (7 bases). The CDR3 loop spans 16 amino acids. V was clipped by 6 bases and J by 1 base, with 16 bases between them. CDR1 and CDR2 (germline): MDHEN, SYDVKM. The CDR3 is CASSPLEGGSYNEQFF. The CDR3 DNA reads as TGTGCCAGCAGCCCCCTTGAGGGGGGGTCCTACAATGAGCAGTTCTTC.

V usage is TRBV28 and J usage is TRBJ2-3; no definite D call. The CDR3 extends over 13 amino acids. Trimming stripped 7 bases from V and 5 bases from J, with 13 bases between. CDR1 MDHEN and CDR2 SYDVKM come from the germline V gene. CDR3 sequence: CASMSPNGDTQYF. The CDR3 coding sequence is TGTGCCAGCATGAGCCCCAACGGAGATACGCAGTATTTT.

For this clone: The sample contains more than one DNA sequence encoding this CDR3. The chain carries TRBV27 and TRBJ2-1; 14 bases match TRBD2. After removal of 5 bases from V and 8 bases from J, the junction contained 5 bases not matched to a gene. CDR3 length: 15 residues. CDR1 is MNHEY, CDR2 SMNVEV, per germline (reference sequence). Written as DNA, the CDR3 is TGTGCCAGCAGTCTTGGGACTAGCGGGAGCTATGAGCAGTTCTTC. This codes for CASSLGTSGSYEQFF.

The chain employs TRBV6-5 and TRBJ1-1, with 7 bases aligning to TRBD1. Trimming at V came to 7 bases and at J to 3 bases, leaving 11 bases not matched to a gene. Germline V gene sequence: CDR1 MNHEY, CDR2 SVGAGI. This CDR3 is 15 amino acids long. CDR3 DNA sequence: TGTGCCAGCACCCTTCGAGAGGGGGCGCACACTGAAGCTTTCTTT. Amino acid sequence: CASTLREGAHTEAFF.

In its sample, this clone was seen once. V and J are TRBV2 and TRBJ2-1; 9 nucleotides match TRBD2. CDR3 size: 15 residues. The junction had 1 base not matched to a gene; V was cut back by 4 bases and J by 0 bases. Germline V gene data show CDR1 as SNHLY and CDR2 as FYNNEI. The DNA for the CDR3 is TGTGCCAGCAGTGTTAGCGGGAGCTCCTACAATGAGCAGTTCTTC. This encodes CASSVSGSSYNEQFF.

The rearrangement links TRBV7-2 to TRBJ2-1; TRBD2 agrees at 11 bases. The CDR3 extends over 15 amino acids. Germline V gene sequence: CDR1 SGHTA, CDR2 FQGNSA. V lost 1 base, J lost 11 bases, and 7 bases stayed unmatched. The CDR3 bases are TGTGCCAGCAGCTTAGGACTAGCGGGAAGAACCAAGCAGTTCTTC. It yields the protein CASSLGLAGRTKQFF.

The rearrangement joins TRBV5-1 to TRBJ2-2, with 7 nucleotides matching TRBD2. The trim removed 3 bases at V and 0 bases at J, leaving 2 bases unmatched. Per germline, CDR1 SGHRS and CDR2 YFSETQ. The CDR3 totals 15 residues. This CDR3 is CASSSSGPNTGELFF. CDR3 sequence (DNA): TGCGCCAGCAGCTCTAGCGGTCCGAACACCGGGGAGCTGTTTTTT.

The CDR3 loop reads CASSLWTSGRGQETQYF. The CDR3 DNA follows: TGTGCCAGCAGTTTGTGGACTAGCGGGAGGGGGCAAGAGACCCAGTACTTC. J is TRBJ2-5 and V is TRBV27; 15 bases fit TRBD2. The CDR3 is 17 amino acids. CDR1 MNHEY and CDR2 SMNVEV come from the germline V gene (reference sequence). The junction had 4 bases not matched to a gene; V was cut back by 3 bases and J by 2 bases.

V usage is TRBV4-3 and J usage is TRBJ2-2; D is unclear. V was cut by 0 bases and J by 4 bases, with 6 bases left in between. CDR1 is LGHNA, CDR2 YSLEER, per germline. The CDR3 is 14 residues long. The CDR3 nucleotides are TGCGCCAGCAGCCAAGATGGCGGCACCGGGGAGCTGTTTTTT. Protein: CASSQDGGTGELFF.

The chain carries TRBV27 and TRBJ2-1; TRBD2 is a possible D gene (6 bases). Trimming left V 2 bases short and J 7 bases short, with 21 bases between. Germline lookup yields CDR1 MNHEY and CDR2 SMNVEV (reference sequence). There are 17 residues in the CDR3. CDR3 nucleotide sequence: TGTGCCAGCAGTTTACTCGCTTCTAGGGGAGGCTTTAATGAGCAGTTCTTC. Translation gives CASSLLASRGGFNEQFF.

In nucleotides, the CDR3 is TGCGCCAGCAGCTTGGAAGCAACAGATACGCAGTATTTT. It translates to CASSLEATDTQYF. The V gene is TRBV5-1, the J gene TRBJ2-3; D not certain. The CDR3 spans 13 residues. Germline V gives CDR1 SGHRS, CDR2 YFSETQ. Trimming stripped 0 bases from V and 3 bases from J, with 5 bases between.

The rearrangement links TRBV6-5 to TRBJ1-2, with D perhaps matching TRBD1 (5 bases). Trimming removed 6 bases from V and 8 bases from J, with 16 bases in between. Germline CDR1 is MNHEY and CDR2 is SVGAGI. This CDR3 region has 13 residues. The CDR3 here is CASRLGLDEGYTF. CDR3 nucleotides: TGTGCCAGCAGGTTGGGGCTGGACGAGGGCTACACCTTC.

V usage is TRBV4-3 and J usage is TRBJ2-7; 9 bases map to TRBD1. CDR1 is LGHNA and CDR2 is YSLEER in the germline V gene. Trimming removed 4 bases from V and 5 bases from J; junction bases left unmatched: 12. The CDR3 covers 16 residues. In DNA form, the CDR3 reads TGCGCCAGCAGCCCGGACAGGGGCCACCTTCCCGACGAGCAGTACTTC. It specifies CASSPDRGHLPDEQYF.

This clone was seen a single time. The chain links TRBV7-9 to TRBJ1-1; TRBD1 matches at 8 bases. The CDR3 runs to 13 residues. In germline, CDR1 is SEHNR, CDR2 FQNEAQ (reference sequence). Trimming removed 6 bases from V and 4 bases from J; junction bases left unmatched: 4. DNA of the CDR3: TGTGCCAGCAGTCAGGGGGCTGCCACTGAAGCTTTCTTT. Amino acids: CASSQGAATEAFF.

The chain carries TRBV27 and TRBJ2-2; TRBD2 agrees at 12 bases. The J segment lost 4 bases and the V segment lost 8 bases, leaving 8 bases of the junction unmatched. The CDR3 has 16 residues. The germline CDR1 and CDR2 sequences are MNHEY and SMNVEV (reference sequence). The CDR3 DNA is TGTGCCAGCGGGGGCGGGACTAGCGGGCCCACCGGGGAGCTGTTTTTT. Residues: CASGGGTSGPTGELFF.

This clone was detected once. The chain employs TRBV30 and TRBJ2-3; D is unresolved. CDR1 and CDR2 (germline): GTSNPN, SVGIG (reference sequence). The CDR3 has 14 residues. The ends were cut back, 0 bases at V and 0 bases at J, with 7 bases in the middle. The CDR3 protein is CAWSVWASTDTQYF. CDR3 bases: TGTGCCTGGAGTGTTTGGGCTAGCACAGATACGCAGTATTTT. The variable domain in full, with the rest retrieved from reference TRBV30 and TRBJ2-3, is SQTIHQWPATLVQPVGSPLSLECTVEGTSNPNLYWYRQAAGRGLQLLFYSVGIGQISSEVPQNLSASRPQDRQFILSSKKLLLSDSGFYLCAWSVWASTDTQYFGPGTRLTVL.

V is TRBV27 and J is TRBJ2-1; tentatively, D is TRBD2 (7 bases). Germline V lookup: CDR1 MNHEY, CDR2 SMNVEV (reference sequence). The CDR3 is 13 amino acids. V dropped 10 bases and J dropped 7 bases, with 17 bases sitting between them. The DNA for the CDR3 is TGTGCCACTGCCGCGGGGGCGGATAATGAGCAGTTCTTC. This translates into CATAAGADNEQFF.

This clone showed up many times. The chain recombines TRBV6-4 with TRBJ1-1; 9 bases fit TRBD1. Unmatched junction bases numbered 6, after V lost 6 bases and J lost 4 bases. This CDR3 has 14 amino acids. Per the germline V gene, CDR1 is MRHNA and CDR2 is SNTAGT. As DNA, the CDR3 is TGTGCCAGCAGCAAGACAGGGGGATTCACTGAAGCTTTCTTT. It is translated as CASSKTGGFTEAFF.